These T cell receptor beta chains were read from a single sample in a study of blood T cell repertoires in COVID-19. Produced via immunoSEQ multiplex PCR; TCRdb's table is partial and in-frame only. The sample contains approximately 210,000 clones, under 90% of which appear only once. The sample taken for sequencing was peripheral blood. The source of these receptors is a middle-aged man with COVID-19, enrolled during active disease. Both conserved end residues are part of each CDR3. The order of the fields is J gene, V gene, clone size, D gene, CDR3 DNA, CDR3 protein. The D gene is left open where the match is weak. Only part of the rows carry a size: once, few, many, or a class if the clone is expanded.

TRBJ1-2 | TRBV6-5 | . | TRBD1 | TGTGCCAGCAGAACAGGGGCCGATGGCTACACCTTC | CASRTGADGYTF
TRBJ2-1 | TRBV5-1 | . | TRBD2 | TGCGCCAGCAGCACGGGGACTAGCGGGGCCTTCTACAATGAGCAGTTCTTC | CASSTGTSGAFYNEQFF
TRBJ2-7 | TRBV11-2 | . | . | TGTGCCAGCAGCTTAGGCAGGGGGAGGAGCTCCTACGAGCAGTACTTC | CASSLGRGRSSYEQYF
TRBJ2-3 | TRBV6-4 | . | TRBD1 | TGTGCCAGCAGTGCGCAGGGGGCGCCCACAGATACGCAGTATTTT | CASSAQGAPTDTQYF
TRBJ2-7 | TRBV5-4 | . | . | TGTGCCAGCAGCTTCGTTGAGCGAAGCTCCTACGAGCAGTACTTC | CASSFVERSSYEQYF
TRBJ1-5 | TRBV7-2 | . | . | TGTGCCAGCAGCCCCCGGGGGGGGTATCAGCCCCAGCATTTT | CASSPRGGYQPQHF
TRBJ2-7 | TRBV7-6 | . | TRBD1 | TGTGCCAGCAGCTTAGAACAGGGGACCGCCTACGAGCAGTACTTC | CASSLEQGTAYEQYF
TRBJ2-7 | TRBV4-2 | once | TRBD2 | TGTGCCAGCAGCCAAGAGGTAGCGGGAGCGTACGAGCAGTACTTC | CASSQEVAGAYEQYF
TRBJ1-3 | TRBV11-2 | once | . | TGTGCCAGCAGCCCCGGGACAACGGAGGCGGACACCATATATTTT | CASSPGTTEADTIYF
TRBJ1-2 | TRBV5-8 | . | . | TGTGCCAGCAGCTTGGATGTACAGGACTATGGCTACACCTTC | CASSLDVQDYGYTF
TRBJ2-1 | TRBV4-2 | . | TRBD2 | TGTGCCAGCAGCCCGTCAAGCGGGGGGTCGAATGAGCAGTTCTTC | CASSPSSGGSNEQFF
TRBJ2-1 | TRBV6-5 | . | . | TGTGCCAGCAGTAGGGAGGGGGGGCGAGGGAATGAGCAGTTCTTC | CASSREGGRGNEQFF
TRBJ2-3 | TRBV5-1 | . | . | TGCGCCTTCGACGCGGATGGCACAGATACGCAGTATTTT | CAFDADGTDTQYF
TRBJ2-7 | TRBV12-3/TRBV12-4 | . | . | TGTGCCAGCAGTCCTACGGGTTCCTACGAGCAGTACTTC | CASSPTGSYEQYF
TRBJ2-7 | TRBV5-1 | . | TRBD1 | TGCGCCAGCAGCCCAAATACCGGGACAGGGGGATTTGAGCAGTACTTC | CASSPNTGTGGFEQYF
TRBJ2-2 | TRBV29-1 | . | TRBD1 | TGCAGCGTAGACAGGGGGCGCGACACCGGGGAGCTGTTTTTT | CSVDRGRDTGELFF
TRBJ2-5 | TRBV2 | . | . | TGTGCCAGCAGTGTCCAGGCAGGGTCGGAGACCCAGTACTTC | CASSVQAGSETQYF
TRBJ2-7 | TRBV7-9 | . | TRBD2 | TGTGCCACGACTAGCGGGAGAGTCCAGATTGACGAGCAGTACTTC | CATTSGRVQIDEQYF
TRBJ1-1 | TRBV7-7 | once | . | TGTGCTAGCAGCCTTCAGGTGAACACTGAAGCTTTCTTT | CASSLQVNTEAFF
TRBJ1-3 | TRBV5-1 | . | . | TGCGCCAGCAGCTTCGACAGCTCTGGAAACACCATATATTTT | CASSFDSSGNTIYF
TRBJ1-1 | TRBV10-3 | once | . | TGTGCCATCAGTGAACGGGAAACGAACACTGAAGCTTTCTTT | CAISERETNTEAFF
TRBJ2-3 | TRBV5-1 | . | TRBD1 | TGCGCCAGCAGCCGGACAGGGGATGGTAGTGCAGATACGCAGTATTTT | CASSRTGDGSADTQYF
TRBJ2-7 | TRBV20-1 | . | TRBD2 | TGCAGTGCTAGTGAGGGACTAGCCGGAGCTGCGCAGTACTTC | CSASEGLAGAAQYF
TRBJ1-5 | TRBV19 | . | TRBD1 | TGTGCCAGTCGCGGGACAGGGGGTTCTTTGTTTCAGCCCCAGCATTTT | CASRGTGGSLFQPQHF
TRBJ1-2 | TRBV28 | . | . | TGTGCCAGCAGACTAGCGGAGGCGGGGGTTGGCTACACCTTC | CASRLAEAGVGYTF
TRBJ2-2 | TRBV7-3 | . | TRBD1 | TGTGCCAGCAGCTTAGGGCAGGGGGCCTTCACCGGGGAGCTGTTTTTT | CASSLGQGAFTGELFF
TRBJ2-1 | TRBV3-1/TRBV3-2 | . | TRBD2 | TGTGCCAGCAGCTCTCGGGAGGGCCTTTACAATGAGCAGTTCTTC | CASSSREGLYNEQFF
TRBJ2-5 | TRBV5-1 | once | TRBD2 | TGCGCCAGCAGCCGGTCACTAGCGGGAGGGGAGACCCAGTACTTC | CASSRSLAGGETQYF
TRBJ2-7 | TRBV20-1 | . | . | TGCAGTGCTAGTGACAAGGGGCGGGGGCCCTCCTACGAGCAGTACTTC | CSASDKGRGPSYEQYF
TRBJ1-1 | TRBV7-9 | many | . | TGTGCCAGCAGCTTAACCGTACAGTATGAAGCTTTCTTT | CASSLTVQYEAFF
TRBJ2-1 | TRBV7-3 | . | TRBD2 | TGTGCCAGCAGCTTAGGCGGGGGGACCTACAATGAGCAGTTCTTC | CASSLGGGTYNEQFF
TRBJ2-7 | TRBV6-2/TRBV6-3 | . | TRBD2 | TGTGCCAGCAGTTATGGGGGGGTAGCAGGCTACGAGCAGTACTTC | CASSYGGVAGYEQYF
TRBJ1-5 | TRBV15 | . | TRBD1 | TGTGCCACCAGCAGAGATGGGACAGGGTGGAACTCTCAGCCCCAGCATTTT | CATSRDGTGWNSQPQHF
TRBJ2-1 | TRBV12-5 | . | TRBD1 | TGTGCTAGTGGTGGGGGATGGGGGACAGGCAATGTTGAGCAGTTCTTC | CASGGGWGTGNVEQFF
TRBJ1-2 | TRBV5-6 | . | TRBD1 | TGTGCCAGCAGCTTGGTGGTCCGAAAGAGGACAGGGGATGGCTACACCTTC | CASSLVVRKRTGDGYTF
TRBJ1-1 | TRBV12-3/TRBV12-4 | . | . | TGTGCCAGCAGCCGACAGAAGAGCACTGAAGCTTTCTTT | CASSRQKSTEAFF
TRBJ1-5 | TRBV18 | . | TRBD1 | TGTGCCAGCTCACCAGGACAGGGGATTAATCAGCCCCAGCATTTT | CASSPGQGINQPQHF
TRBJ2-2 | TRBV10-1 | . | TRBD2 | TGCGCCAGCAGTGAGTTCGGGGGGAGGTACACCGGGGAGCTGTTTTTT | CASSEFGGRYTGELFF
TRBJ1-5 | TRBV6-2/TRBV6-3 | . | . | TGTGCCAGCAGTCAGGGGAGAGGCAATCAGCCCCAGCATTTT | CASSQGRGNQPQHF
TRBJ1-5 | TRBV28 | . | TRBD1 | TGTGCCAGCAGGTCCGGACAGGGAAGCTCATATAGCAATCAGCCCCAGCATTTT | CASRSGQGSSYSNQPQHF
TRBJ2-7 | TRBV3-1/TRBV3-2 | . | TRBD1 | TGTGCCAGCAGCTACAGGGGTACCTACGAGCAGTACTTC | CASSYRGTYEQYF
TRBJ2-7 | TRBV11-2 | . | . | TGTGCCAGCAGCTATAGGGGGGACAGCTACGAGCAGTACTTC | CASSYRGDSYEQYF
TRBJ1-2 | TRBV6-5 | . | TRBD1 | TGTGCCAGCAGTAAACCGGGACAGGGGACCTATGGCTACACCTTC | CASSKPGQGTYGYTF
TRBJ2-1 | TRBV11-2 | . | . | TGTGCCAGCAGCTTAGGCATAGGGGGCTCCTACAATGAGCAGTTCTTC | CASSLGIGGSYNEQFF
TRBJ2-7 | TRBV21-1 | . | . | TGTGCCAGCGCTCGGACGGGGAGCTCCTACGAGCAGTACTTC | CASARTGSSYEQYF